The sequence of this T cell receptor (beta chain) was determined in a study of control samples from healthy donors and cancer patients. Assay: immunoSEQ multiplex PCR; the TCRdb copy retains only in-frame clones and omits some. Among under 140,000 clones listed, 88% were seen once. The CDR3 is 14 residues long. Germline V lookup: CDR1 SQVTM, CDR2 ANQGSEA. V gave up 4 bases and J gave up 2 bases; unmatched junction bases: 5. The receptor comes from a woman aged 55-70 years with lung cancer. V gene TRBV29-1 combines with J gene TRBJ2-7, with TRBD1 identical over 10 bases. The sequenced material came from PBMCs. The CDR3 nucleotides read TGCAGCGTTGCCGGGACAGGGGCCCCCTACGAGCAGTACTTC. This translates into CSVAGTGAPYEQYF.